This T cell receptor beta chain was sequenced in a study of regulatory T cells in long-lasting Graves disease (dated by TCRdb to about 2021). The study in broad terms: Newly diagnosed Graves' disease patients had taken antithyroid drugs for less than 3 months. The study was registered as a clinical trial and conducted in China. A total of around 35 samples underwent TCR sequencing, from some 13 patients with persistent Graves' disease and approximately 20 patients with newly diagnosed Graves' disease. Peripheral blood TCR sequencing and RNA sequencing compared persistent Graves' disease patients with newly diagnosed Graves' disease patients. What the study reported, not specific to this receptor: Only the TCR beta chain was sequenced and analyzed. Preferential use of TRBV28, TRBJ1-2 and TRBJ2-5 was observed in persistent disease, whereas TRBV20-1 and TRBJ2-1 were favored in newly diagnosed disease. Compared with newly diagnosed patients, persistent Graves' disease patients had lower TCR Shannon entropy and fewer highly expanded clones, which suggests clonal expansion. Patients with persistent disease shared more public clonotypes (around 2,700) than newly diagnosed patients did (roughly 970). The small sample size was acknowledged by the authors as a limitation that may reduce accuracy. Only peripheral blood was studied, because thyroid tissue, the primary lesion, was inaccessible.

This clonotype occurred many times. Its antigen target is currently unknown. Per-base qualities were not stored, and no clone one base away is much larger. The receptor library was made with multiplex PCR. Sequencing took place on an Illumina HiSeq 4000. iRepertoire HTBI primers and Arm-PCR amplification of CDR3 regions were used to construct TCR beta libraries. Before sequencing, the PCR products went through gel purification. Per the authors' processing: Across samples, 60 to 80 TRBV and 13 to 15 TRBJ segments were identified and used for gene usage analysis of CDR3 amino acid clonotypes. COPE and FqMerger were used to merge filtered high-quality paired reads into contigs. BLAST was used to align contigs to IMGT TRBV, TRBD and TRBJ reference genes, and CDR3 was defined according to IMGT. Highly expanded clones were defined as clonotypes with a frequency above 0.1%. Repertoire diversity was measured by Shannon entropy, and V-J evenness by the Gini coefficient. A clonotype was considered public if more than one individual shared it. TCRdb trimmed the raw reads at Q25, called clones with MiXCR and kept productive beta chains. Rows matching on CDR3 protein sequence are summarized as one entry with the most common DNA and genes. The V and J calls reflect TCRdb's pipeline rather than the authors' work. This sample comprises 400,000 to 500,000 distinct CDR3 sequences, roughly 15% of them detected only once. The ten largest clones add up to approximately 15% of the sample.

Reading the label with the study, this specimen's time point is: newly diagnosed GD, antithyroid drugs for less than 3 months. For both TCR sequencing and RNA sequencing, RNA was extracted from PBMCs in TRIzol. Graves' disease was diagnosed according to American Thyroid Association guidelines. Recruitment of patients was carried out at an endocrinology department in Xi'an, China. Each patient gave 7 to 9.5 milliliters of peripheral blood, collected in an EDTA anticoagulant tube. Ficoll Paque Plus density gradient separation was used to isolate PBMCs, and no further T cell sorting was done. An Agilent 2100 Bioanalyzer and agarose gel were used to assess RNA quality, and a NanoDrop 2000 was used to measure RNA concentration. The germline V gene sets CDR1 to SGHAT and CDR2 to FQNNGV. The CDR3 goes from the cysteine to the phenylalanine over 12 residues. The only DNA kept is the CDR3, 36 bases in frame from the first base. V gives up 0 bases and J gives up 5 bases, and the segment between their germline ends measures 5 bases.

In addition, the sample was reused for a study of T cells in Graves' hyperthyroidism and ophthalmopathy. The second publication reports: Stable Graves' hyperthyroidism was defined as the absence of progression to ophthalmopathy over 18 months of follow-up. The hyperthyroidism patients were between 18 and 65 years old and newly diagnosed, with a disease duration of less than 2 months. Patients with uncontrolled infections, other autoimmune diseases, pregnancy or lactation were excluded. Diagnoses were established on the basis of clinical symptoms, serum thyroxine and TRAb, thyroid ultrasound, and orbital computed tomography. The TCR CDR3 was subjected to a first round of RT-PCR using the HTBI primer set and the Qiagen OneStep RT-PCR kit. Blood samples also contained most of the expanded thyroid clonotypes (frequency above 0.001), which suggests that blood repertoires may reflect thyroid immune responses. A model built on a 13 V-J signature distinguished ophthalmopathy from stable hyperthyroidism, reaching 85% to 90% sensitivity and approximately 81% specificity in cross-validation and 80%/75% in testing. During validation, the model predicted progression to ophthalmopathy a median of about 6.3 months ahead of onset, with almost 71% sensitivity and under 85% specificity. To identify TCR V-J signatures that set the groups apart, the researchers used a discovery cohort of more than 95 patients, made up of under 45 with Graves' ophthalmopathy and 57 with stable Graves' hyperthyroidism. An independent validation cohort of about 20 hyperthyroidism patients and 17 patients who later progressed to ophthalmopathy tested prospective prediction of ophthalmopathy. For training and testing, the 80 to 100 patients in the discovery cohort were randomly divided in a 7:3 ratio. In addition, the study compared T-cell repertoires in thyroid tissue and in blood from roughly six Graves' hyperthyroidism patients. After sampling, hyperthyroidism patients received methimazole starting at 30 mg daily, and ophthalmopathy patients received high-dose intravenous methylprednisolone. The libraries were constructed in a second round of multiplex PCR and then size-selected and purified. Paired-end sequencing of the libraries was performed with 100 bp reads on an Illumina HiSeq2000. SOAPnuke was used to process the raw data, removing reads that contained adapters or uncalled bases, had a mean Phred below 15, or lacked an exact match to the constant primer or identifier. COPE v1.2.5 was used to merge the high-quality paired reads, and each unique nucleotide sequence was defined as a clonotype. MiTCR v1.1 was used to align clonotypes to the IMGT TRBV, TRBD and TRBJ reference segments. Analysis was restricted to V-J combinations with a frequency above 0.0001, which covered 99.2% of repertoires. A TCS score was defined as the ratio between F50 (clonal expansion) and ExV (chaos), using BLOSUM62-based TCRdist between CDR3 peptides within each V-J. Welch's t-statistics and random forest reduced roughly 500 V-J features to 10 to 15, which were used in a naive Bayes classifier (R e1071). No statistical method was used to set the sample size in advance, and investigators knew the group allocation. The paper reports TCR Vbeta CDR3 sequencing of 140 or so peripheral blood samples: around 45 ophthalmopathy, under 85 hyperthyroidism and around 17 progressor patients.

The sample here was peripheral blood mononuclear cells (PBMCs), taken at new diagnosis, from a patient treated with antithyroid drugs. The source is a woman aged 50 to 60 with Graves disease. Donor details come from another sample of the same person, matched by shared clones. The chain is assembled from TRBV11-2 and TRBJ2-7; the D gene is unclear. The CDR3 reads CASSLDPHEQYF. DNA sequence: TGTGCCAGCAGCTTAGATCCCCACGAGCAGTACTTC.